A selection of T cell receptor beta chains follows, all from one sample in a study of graft-versus-host responses after intestinal transplantation. TCRdb keeps only in-frame clones here, not all; method: immunoSEQ multiplex PCR. This table has about 22,000 clones, around three quarters appearing once. Sequencing used ileum tissue, obtained 12 days after intestinal transplant. The receptors derive from a human patient who received an intestinal transplant, so some T cells may come from the graft donor. Both conserved end residues are part of each CDR3. A D gene is named only where the DNA matches it firmly. Size is stated for part of the rows, as once, few or many counts, or as a class when the clone is expanded.

cdr3_nt cdr3_aa v_call clone_size j_call d_call
TGTGCCAGCAGCGTAGCGGGGATAAACAATGAGCAGTTCTTC CASSVAGINNEQFF TRBV9 - TRBJ2-1 -
TGTGCCAGCAGCATACCGGGACAGGGGGCCTACGAGCAGTACTTC CASSIPGQGAYEQYF TRBV11-2 - TRBJ2-7 TRBD1
TGTGCCAGACGTATAGGGCTAGCGGATCCCTACAATGAGCAGTTCTTC CARRIGLADPYNEQFF TRBV11-2 - TRBJ2-1 TRBD2
TGTGCCAGCAGTGAACTAGGAGGGCTTGAAGCTTTCTTT CASSELGGLEAFF TRBV2 - TRBJ1-1 -
TGTGCCAGCAGCTTAGACAGGGGGCTTGGCTACACCTTC CASSLDRGLGYTF TRBV7-2 - TRBJ1-2 TRBD1
TGTGCCAGCAGCTCGGGACAGGGCTTCTATGGCTACACCTTC CASSSGQGFYGYTF TRBV5-4 - TRBJ1-2 TRBD1
TGTGCCAGCACTAAAAGAGGGACATCTGAGCAGTACTTC CASTKRGTSEQYF TRBV6-1 - TRBJ2-7 -
TGTGCCAGTAGTCAGTACAGGGGATTTCCCTACGAGCAGTACTTC CASSQYRGFPYEQYF TRBV19 - TRBJ2-7 TRBD1
TGCGCCAGCAGCCTTGAGGTCATTCTCCCTTTCGAGCAGTACTTC CASSLEVILPFEQYF TRBV5-1 once TRBJ2-7 -
TGCGCCAGCAACTTTGACTTGCATGAGCAGTTCTTC CASNFDLHEQFF TRBV5-1 - TRBJ2-1 -
TGTGCTAGCAGCCATTACCAAGAGACCCAGTACTTC CASSHYQETQYF TRBV7-7 few TRBJ2-5 -
TGTGCCAGCAGTTCAGGTATTGACAATCAGCCCCAGCATTTT CASSSGIDNQPQHF TRBV28 few TRBJ1-5 -
TGTGCCAGCATTGGCAGCACAGATACGCAGTATTTT CASIGSTDTQYF TRBV28 - TRBJ2-3 -
TGTGCCAGTAGTATTTATGTCCCGAACACTGAAGCTTTCTTT CASSIYVPNTEAFF TRBV19 - TRBJ1-1 -
TGTGCCAGCAGTTACCTCCCGTCTAGCACAGATACGCAGTATTTT CASSYLPSSTDTQYF TRBV6-5 - TRBJ2-3 -
TGTGCCAGCAGCCAAGACAGGCTTAATTCACCCCTCCACTTT CASSQDRLNSPLHF TRBV4-2 - TRBJ1-6 -
TGTGCCATCCAAGGAGGACGGTCTCCCAATCAGCCCCAGCATTTT CAIQGGRSPNQPQHF TRBV28 - TRBJ1-5 -
TGTGCCAGCAGCTTGACTAGCGGGCAAGAGACCCAGTACTTC CASSLTSGQETQYF TRBV5-5 - TRBJ2-5 TRBD2
TGTGCCAGCAGCTTTGGGACAGGGAGCTACGAGCAGTACTTC CASSFGTGSYEQYF TRBV11-2 - TRBJ2-7 TRBD1
TGCGCCAGCAGCTTGGCCCAGGGGGCATCCGGAAACACCATATATTTT CASSLAQGASGNTIYF TRBV5-1 large TRBJ1-3 TRBD1
TGTGCCAGCAGCCCATCGTCGGTAGGAGGCTATGGCTACACCTTC CASSPSSVGGYGYTF TRBV4-2 few TRBJ1-2 -
TGTGCCAGCTCTCTAGCGGGACGCTCCTACGAGCAGTACTTC CASSLAGRSYEQYF TRBV27 few TRBJ2-7 TRBD2